This TCR beta chain is drawn from a study of OX40 agonist ivuxolimab in advanced cancers. CDR3 length: 13 amino acids. Germline V lookup: CDR1 SGHRS, CDR2 YFSETQ. V lost 1 base, J lost 10 bases, and 14 bases lay in between. Assay used: immunoSEQ multiplex PCR; TCRdb lists only in-frame clones, some missing. Of about 50,000 clones in the sample, around 75% were seen once. The chain recombines TRBV5-1 with TRBJ1-1; D gene ambiguous. Sequenced here: CD4+ or CD8+ T cells sorted from blood, sampled in a trial of the OX40 agonist ivuxolimab. The clonotype originates from an adult with an advanced solid tumor such as melanoma, head and neck, liver or kidney cancer. The CDR3 spells CASSLLGERAAFF. DNA of the CDR3: TGCGCCAGCAGCTTGTTGGGTGAAAGGGCAGCTTTCTTT.